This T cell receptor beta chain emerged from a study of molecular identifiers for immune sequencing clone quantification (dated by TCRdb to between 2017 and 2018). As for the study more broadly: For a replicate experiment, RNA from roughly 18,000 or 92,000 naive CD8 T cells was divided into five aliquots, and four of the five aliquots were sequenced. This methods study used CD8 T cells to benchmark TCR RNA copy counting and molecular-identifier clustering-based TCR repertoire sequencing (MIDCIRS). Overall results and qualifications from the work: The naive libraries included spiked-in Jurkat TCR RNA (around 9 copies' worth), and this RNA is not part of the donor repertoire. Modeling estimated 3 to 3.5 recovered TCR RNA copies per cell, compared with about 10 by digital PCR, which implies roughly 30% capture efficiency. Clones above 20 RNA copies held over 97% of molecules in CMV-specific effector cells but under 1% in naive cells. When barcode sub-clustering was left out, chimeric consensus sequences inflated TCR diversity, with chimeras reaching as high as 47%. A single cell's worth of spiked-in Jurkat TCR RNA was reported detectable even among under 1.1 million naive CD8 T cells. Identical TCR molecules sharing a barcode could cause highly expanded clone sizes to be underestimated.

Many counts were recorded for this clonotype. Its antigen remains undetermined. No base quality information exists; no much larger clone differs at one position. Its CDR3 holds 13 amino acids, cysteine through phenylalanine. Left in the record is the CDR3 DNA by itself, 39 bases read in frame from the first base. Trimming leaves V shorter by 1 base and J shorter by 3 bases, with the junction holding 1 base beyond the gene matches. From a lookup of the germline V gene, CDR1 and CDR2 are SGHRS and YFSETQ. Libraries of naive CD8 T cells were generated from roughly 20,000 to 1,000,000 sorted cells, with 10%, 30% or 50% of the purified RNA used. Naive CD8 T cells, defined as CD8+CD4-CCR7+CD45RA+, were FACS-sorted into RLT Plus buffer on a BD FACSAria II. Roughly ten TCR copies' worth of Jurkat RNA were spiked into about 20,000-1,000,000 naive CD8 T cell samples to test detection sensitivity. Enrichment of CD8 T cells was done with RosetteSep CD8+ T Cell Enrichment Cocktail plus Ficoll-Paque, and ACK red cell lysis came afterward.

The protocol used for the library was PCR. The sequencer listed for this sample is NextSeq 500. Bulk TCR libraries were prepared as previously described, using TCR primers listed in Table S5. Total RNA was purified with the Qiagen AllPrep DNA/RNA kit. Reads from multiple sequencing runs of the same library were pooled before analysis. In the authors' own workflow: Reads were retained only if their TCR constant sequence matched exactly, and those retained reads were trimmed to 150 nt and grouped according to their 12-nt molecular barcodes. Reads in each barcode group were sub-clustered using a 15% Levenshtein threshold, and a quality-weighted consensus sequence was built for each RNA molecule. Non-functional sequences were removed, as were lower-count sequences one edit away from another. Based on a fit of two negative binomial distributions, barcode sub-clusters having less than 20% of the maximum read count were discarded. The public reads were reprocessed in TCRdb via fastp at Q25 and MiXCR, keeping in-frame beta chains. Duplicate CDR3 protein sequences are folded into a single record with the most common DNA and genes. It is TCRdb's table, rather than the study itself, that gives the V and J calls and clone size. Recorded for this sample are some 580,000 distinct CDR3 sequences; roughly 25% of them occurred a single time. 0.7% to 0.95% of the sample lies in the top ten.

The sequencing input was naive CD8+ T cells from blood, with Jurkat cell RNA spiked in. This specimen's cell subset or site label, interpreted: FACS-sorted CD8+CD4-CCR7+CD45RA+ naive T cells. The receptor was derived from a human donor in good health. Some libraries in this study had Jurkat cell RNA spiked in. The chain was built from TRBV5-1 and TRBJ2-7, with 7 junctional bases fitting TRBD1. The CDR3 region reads CASSLTGVYEQYF. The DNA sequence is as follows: TGCGCCAGCAGCTTGACAGGGGTCTACGAGCAGTACTTC.